This TCR beta chain was recovered during a study of cytomegalovirus exposure and HLA in healthy donors. The donors were members of the approximately 120-subject validation cohort (separate from the approximately 670-subject first cohort). On this clone: Its antigen is still unknown.

Study-wide results and limits: Rarity marked most TCR sequences, yet some public TCRs occurred in many donors.

Germline V gene data show CDR1 as MDHEN and CDR2 as SYDVKM. The V gene end was trimmed by 5 bases and the J gene end by 8 bases; junction bases not matched to a gene: 14. The CDR3 has 15 residues. The method was immunoSEQ multiplex PCR; TCRdb's version includes in-frame clones alone and lacks a portion of them. The sample has about 130,000 clones, just under 90% seen once. The V gene is TRBV28, the J gene TRBJ1-1; 7 bases are a match to TRBD1. This clonotype was obtained from a man aged 30-40 years in good health and CMV-seronegative. Sequencing was done on a sample of PBMCs. This CDR3 is CASSLRQGSAWEAFF. CDR3 coding DNA: TGTGCCAGCAGTCTCCGACAGGGATCAGCCTGGGAAGCTTTCTTT.